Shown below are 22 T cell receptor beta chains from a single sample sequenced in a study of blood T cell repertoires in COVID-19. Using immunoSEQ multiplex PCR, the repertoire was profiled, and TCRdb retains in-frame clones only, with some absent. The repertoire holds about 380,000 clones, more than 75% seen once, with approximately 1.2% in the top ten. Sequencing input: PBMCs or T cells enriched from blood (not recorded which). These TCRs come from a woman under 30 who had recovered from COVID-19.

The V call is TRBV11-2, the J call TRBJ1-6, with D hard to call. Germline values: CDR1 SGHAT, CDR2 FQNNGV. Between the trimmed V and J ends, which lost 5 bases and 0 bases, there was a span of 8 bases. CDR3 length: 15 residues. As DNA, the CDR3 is TGTGCCAGCAGCCCTAGCAGCTCCTATAATTCACCCCTCCACTTT. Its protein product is CASSPSSSYNSPLHF.

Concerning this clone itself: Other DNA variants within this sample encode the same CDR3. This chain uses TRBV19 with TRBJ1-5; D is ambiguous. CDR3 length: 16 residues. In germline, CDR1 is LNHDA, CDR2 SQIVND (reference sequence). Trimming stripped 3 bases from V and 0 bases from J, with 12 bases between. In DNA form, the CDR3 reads TGTGCCAGTAGTATTGGGCCCAGACCTAGCAATCAGCCCCAGCATTTT. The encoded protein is CASSIGPRPSNQPQHF. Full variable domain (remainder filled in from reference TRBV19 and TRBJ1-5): DGGITQSPKYLFRKEGQNVTLSCEQNLNHDAMYWYRQDPGQGLRLIYYSQIVNDFQKGDIAEGYSVSREKKESFPLTVTSAQKNPTAFYLCASSIGPRPSNQPQHFGDGTRLSIL.

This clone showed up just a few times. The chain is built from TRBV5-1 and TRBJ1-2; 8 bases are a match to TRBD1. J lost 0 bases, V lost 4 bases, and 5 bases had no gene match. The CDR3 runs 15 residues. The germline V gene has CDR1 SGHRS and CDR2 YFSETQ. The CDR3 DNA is TGCGCCAGCAGCCCCGGGACAGGAACTAACTATGGCTACACCTTC. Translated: CASSPGTGTNYGYTF.

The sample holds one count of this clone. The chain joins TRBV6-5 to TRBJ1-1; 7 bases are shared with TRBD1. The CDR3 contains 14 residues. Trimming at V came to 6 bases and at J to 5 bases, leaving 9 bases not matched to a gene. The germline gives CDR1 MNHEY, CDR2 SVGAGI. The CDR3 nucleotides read TGTGCCAGCAGACCCGGACAGGCGGTGACTGAAGCTTTCTTT. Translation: CASRPGQAVTEAFF.

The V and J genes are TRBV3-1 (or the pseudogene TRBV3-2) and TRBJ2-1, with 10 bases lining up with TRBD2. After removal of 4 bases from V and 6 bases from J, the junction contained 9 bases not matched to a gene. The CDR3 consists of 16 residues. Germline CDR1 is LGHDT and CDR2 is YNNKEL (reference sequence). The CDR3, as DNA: TGTGCCAGCAGCCTTTTTAGCGGGGGGTTCATCAATGAGCAGTTCTTC. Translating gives CASSLFSGGFINEQFF.

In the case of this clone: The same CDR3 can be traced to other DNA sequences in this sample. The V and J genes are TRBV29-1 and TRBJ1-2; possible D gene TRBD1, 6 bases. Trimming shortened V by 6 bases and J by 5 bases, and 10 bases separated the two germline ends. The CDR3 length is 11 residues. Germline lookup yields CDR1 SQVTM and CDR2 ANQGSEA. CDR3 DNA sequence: TGCAGCGTCGTCACAGGGTATGGCTACACCTTC. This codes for CSVVTGYGYTF.

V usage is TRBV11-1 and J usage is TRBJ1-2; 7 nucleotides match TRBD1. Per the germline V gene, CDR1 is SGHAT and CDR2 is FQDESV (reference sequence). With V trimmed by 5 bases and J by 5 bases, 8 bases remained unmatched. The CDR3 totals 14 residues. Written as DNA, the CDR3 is TGTGCCAGCAGCCCGGGGGACAGCCGGTATGGCTACACCTTC. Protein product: CASSPGDSRYGYTF.

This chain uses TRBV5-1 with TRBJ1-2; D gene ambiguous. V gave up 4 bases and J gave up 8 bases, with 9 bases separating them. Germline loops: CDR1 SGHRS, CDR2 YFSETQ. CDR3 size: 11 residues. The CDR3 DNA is TGCGCCAGCAGCCCCGGTCGAGGCTACACCTTC. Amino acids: CASSPGRGYTF.

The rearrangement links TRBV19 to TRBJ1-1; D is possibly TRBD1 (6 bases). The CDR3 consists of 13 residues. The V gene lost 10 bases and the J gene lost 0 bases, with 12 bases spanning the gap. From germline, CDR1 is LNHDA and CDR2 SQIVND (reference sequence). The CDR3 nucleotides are TGTGCCACCCAGGGACACATGAACACTGAAGCTTTCTTT. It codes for CATQGHMNTEAFF.

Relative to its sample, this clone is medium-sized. CDR3 sequence: CASTGQVQETQYF. The CDR3 bases are TGCGCCAGCACAGGACAGGTCCAAGAGACCCAGTACTTC. The chain recombines TRBV10-1 with TRBJ2-5; 7 bases are a match to TRBD1. The germline CDR1 and CDR2 sequences are WNHNN and SYGVQD (reference sequence). The J segment lost 1 base and the V segment lost 7 bases, leaving 3 bases of the junction unmatched. The CDR3 spans 13 residues.

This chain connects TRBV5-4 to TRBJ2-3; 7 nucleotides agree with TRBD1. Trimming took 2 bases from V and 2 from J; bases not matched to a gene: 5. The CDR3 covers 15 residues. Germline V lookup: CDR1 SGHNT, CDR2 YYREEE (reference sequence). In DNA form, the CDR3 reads TGTGCCAGCAGCTTCTGGGACAGCCCCACAGATACGCAGTATTTT. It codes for CASSFWDSPTDTQYF.

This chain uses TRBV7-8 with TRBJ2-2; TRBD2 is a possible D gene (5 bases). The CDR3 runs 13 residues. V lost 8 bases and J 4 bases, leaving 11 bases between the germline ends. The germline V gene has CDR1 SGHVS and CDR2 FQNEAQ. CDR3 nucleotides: TGTGCCAGCTCCGAGGCGGGCACCGGGGAGCTGTTTTTT. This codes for CASSEAGTGELFF.

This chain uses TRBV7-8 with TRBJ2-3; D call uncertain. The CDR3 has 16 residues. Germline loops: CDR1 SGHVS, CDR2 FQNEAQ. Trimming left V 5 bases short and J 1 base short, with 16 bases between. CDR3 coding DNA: TGTGCCAGCAGCCCAGGTGGCAGGTTGCGCACAGATACGCAGTATTTT. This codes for CASSPGGRLRTDTQYF.

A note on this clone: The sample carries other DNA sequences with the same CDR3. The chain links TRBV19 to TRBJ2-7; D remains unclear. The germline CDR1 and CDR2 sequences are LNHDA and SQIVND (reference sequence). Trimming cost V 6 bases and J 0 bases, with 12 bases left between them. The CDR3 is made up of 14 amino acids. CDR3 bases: TGTGCCAGTAGCATCGTTGGTAGCTCCTACGAGCAGTACTTC. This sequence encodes CASSIVGSSYEQYF.

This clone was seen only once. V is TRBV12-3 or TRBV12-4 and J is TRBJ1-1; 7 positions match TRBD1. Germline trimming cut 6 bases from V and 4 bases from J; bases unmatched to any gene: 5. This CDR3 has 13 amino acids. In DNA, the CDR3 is TGTGCCAGCAGCCCCGGGACAGTCACTGAAGCTTTCTTT. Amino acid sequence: CASSPGTVTEAFF.

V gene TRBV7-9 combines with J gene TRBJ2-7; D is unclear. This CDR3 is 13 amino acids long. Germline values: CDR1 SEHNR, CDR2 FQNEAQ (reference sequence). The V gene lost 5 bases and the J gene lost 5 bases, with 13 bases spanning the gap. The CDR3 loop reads CASSEYTIDEQYF. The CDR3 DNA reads TGTGCCAGCAGCGAATACACGATCGACGAGCAGTACTTC.

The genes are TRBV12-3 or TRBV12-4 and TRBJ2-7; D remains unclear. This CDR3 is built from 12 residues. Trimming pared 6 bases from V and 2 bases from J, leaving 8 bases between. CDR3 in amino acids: CASRGIPYEQYF. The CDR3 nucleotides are TGTGCCAGCAGGGGCATCCCCTACGAGCAGTACTTC.

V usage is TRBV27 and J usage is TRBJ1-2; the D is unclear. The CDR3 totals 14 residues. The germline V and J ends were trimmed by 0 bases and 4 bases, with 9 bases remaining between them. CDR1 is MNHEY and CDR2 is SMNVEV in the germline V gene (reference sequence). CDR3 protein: CASSLSGSPYGYTF. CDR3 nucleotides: TGTGCCAGCAGTTTATCTGGCAGTCCCTATGGCTACACCTTC.

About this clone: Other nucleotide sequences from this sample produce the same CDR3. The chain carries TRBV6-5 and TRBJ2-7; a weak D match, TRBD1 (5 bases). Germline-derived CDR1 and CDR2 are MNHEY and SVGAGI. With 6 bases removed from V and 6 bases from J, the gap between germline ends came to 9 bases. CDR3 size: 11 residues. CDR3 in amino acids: CASRRGSEQYF. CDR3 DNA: TGTGCCAGCAGAAGGGGATCCGAGCAGTACTTC.

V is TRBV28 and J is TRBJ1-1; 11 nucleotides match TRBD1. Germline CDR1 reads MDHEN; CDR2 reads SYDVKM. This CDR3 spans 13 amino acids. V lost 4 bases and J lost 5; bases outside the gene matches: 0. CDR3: CASSWDRGTEAFF. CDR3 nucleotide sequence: TGTGCCAGCAGTTGGGACAGGGGGACTGAAGCTTTCTTT.

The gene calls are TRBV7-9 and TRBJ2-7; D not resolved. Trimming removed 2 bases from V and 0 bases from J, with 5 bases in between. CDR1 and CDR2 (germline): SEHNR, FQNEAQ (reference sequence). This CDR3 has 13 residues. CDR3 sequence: CASSLPVSYEQYF. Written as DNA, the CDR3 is TGTGCCAGCAGCTTACCAGTCTCCTACGAGCAGTACTTC.

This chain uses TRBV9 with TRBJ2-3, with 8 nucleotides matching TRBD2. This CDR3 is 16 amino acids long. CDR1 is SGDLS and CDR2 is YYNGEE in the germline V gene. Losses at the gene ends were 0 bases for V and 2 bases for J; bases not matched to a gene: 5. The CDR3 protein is CASSVGVAGYTDTQYF. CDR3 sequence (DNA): TGTGCCAGCAGCGTAGGTGTAGCGGGATACACAGATACGCAGTATTTT.